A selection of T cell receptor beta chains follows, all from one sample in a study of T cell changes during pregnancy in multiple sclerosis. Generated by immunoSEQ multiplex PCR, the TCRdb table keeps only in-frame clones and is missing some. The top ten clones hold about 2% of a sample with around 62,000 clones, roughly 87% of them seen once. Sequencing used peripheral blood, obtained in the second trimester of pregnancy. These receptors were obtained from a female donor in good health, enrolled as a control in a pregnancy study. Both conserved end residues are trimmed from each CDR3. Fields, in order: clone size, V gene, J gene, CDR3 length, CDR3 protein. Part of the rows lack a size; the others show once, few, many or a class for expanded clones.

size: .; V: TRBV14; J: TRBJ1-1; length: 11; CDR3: ASSQSLFTEAF
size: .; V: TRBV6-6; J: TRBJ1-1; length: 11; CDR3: ASSYRSSFEAF
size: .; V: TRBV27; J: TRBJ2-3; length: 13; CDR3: ASRWGQGLGDTQY
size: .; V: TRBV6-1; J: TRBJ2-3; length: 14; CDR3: ASSEATSGSTDTQY
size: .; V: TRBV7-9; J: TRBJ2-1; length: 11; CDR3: ASRSPGVDLEF
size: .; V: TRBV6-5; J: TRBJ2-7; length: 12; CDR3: ASRRSGASYEQY
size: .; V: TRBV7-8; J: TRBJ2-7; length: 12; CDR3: ASSKRQGNYEQY
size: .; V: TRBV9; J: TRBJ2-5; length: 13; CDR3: ASSEYGQGGETQY
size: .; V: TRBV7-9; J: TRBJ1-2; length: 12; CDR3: ASSASFRANGYT
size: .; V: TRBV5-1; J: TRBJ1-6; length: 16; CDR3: ASSFIRGGADKDSPLH
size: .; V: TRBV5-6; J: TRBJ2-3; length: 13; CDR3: ASSWGRAGRGTQY
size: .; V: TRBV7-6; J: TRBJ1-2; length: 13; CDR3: ASSSRQGRDYGYT
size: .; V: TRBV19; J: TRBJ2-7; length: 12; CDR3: ASSTTGRKNEQY
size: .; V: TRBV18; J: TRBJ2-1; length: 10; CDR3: ASSLGGNEQF
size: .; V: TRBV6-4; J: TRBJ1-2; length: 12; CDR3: ASRPQGLIGGYT
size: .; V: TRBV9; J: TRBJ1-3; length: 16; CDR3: ASSSNSQEASSGNTIY
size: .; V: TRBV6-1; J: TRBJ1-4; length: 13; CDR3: ASSEAWRGGEKLF
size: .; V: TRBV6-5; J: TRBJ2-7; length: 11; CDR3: ASSSLQGTEQY
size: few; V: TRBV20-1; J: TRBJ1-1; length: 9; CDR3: SAKRGTEAF
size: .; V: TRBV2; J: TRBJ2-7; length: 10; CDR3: ASKSDTYEQY
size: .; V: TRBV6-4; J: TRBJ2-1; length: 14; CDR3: ASSDTPDTAYNEQF
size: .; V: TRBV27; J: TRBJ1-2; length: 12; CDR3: ASSEEMGGYGYT
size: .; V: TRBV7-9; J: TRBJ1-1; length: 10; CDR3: ASSLAGSEAF
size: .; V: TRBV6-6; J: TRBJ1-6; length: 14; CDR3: ASSTPEADYNSPLH
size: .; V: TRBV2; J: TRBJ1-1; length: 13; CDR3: ASSEFWGGETEAF
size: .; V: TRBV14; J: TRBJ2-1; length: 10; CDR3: ASSLSRNEQF
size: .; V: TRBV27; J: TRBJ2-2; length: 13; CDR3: ASSLYRRGAGELF
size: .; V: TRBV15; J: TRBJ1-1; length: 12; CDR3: ATSRDRGNTEAF
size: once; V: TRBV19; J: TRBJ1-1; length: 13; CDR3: ASYDLRGENTEAF
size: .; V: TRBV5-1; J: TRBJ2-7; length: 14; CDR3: ASSLESWRRPYEQY
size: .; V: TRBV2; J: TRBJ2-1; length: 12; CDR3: ASLRTGDYNEQF
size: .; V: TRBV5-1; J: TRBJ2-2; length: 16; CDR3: ASSLRSGTSTNTGELF
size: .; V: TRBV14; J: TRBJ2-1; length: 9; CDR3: ASSQVDEQF
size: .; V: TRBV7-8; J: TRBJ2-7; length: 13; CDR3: ASSPKLAGGYEQY
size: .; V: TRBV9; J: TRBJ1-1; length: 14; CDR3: ASSPHGVGLNTEAF
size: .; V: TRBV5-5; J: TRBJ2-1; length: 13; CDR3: ASSLAGVAFHEQF
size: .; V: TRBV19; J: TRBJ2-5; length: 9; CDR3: ASSTRGTQY
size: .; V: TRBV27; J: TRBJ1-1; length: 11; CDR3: ASSLSVNTEAF
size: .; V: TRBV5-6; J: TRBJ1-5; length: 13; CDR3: ASSLGLTNDQPQH
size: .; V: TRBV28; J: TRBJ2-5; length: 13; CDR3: ASSHPNQGQETQY
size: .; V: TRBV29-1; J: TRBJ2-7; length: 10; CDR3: SVGWGDLVQY
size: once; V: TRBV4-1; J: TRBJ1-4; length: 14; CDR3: ASSLRDRPTNEKLF
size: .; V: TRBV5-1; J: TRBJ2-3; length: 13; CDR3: ASSWTSGSTDTQY
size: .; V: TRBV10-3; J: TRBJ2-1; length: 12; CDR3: AISETRGERGQF
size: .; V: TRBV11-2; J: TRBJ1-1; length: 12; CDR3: ASSLESRVAEAF
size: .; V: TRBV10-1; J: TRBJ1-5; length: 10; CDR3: ASSTGDQPQH
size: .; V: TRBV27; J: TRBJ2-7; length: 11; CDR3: ASSLARTYEQY
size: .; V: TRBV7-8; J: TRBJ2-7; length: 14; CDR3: ASSLPSTGGTYEQY
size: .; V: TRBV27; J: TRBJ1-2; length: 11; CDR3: ASSRQDSYGYT
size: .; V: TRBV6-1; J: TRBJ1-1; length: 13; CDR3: ASRAGQGVNTEAF
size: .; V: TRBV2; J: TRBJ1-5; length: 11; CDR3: ASTLGGNQPQH
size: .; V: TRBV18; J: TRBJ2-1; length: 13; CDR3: ASSPGTAAYNEQF
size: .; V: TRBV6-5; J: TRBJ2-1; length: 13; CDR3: ASSYSETSGNEQF
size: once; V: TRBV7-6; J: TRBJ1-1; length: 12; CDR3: ASSAGQGGTEAF
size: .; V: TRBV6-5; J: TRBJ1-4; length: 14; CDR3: ASSSRSGTGGEKLF
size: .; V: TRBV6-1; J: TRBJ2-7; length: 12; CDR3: ASTSSFSSYEQY
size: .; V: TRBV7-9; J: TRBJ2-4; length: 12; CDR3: ASSLGQGENIQY
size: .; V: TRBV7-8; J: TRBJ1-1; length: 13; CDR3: ASSLFGTVNTEAF
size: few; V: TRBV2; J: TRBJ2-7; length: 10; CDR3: ASQDRIDEQY
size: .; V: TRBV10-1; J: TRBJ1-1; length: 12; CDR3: ASSGNRGRTEAF